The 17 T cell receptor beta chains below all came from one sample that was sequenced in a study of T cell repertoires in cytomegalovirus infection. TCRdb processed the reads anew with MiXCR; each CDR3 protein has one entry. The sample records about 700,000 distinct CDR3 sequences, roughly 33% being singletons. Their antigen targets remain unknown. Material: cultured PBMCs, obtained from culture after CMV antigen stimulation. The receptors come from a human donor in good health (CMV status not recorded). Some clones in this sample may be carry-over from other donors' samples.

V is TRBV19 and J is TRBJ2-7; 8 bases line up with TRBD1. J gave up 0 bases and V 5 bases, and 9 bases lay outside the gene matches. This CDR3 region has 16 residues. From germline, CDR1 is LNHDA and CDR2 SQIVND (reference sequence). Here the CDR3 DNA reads TGTGCCAGTAGTCCCGGGACAGGTACTAGCTCCTACGAGCAGTACGTC. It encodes CASSPGTGTSSYEQYV.

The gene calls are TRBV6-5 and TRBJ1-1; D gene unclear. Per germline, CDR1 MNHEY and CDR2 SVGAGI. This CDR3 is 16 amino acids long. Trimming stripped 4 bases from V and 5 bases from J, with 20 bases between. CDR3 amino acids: CASSSGSAWIGTEAFF. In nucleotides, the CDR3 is TGTGCCAGCAGTTCCGGCTCGGCTTGGATAGGAACTGAAGCTTTCTTT.

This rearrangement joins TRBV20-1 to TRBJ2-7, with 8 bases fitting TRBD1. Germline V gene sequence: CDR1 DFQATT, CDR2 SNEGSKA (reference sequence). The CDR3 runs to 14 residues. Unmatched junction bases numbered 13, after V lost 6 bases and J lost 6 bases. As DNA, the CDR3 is TGCAGTGCCTCAATCCCGGGACAGGTCGGCGAGCAGTACTTC. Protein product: CSASIPGQVGEQYF.

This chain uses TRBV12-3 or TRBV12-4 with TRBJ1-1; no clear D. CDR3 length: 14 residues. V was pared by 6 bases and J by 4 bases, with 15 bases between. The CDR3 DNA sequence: TGTGCCAGCAGCTATGGGCCAGTAACCACTGAAGCTTTCTTT. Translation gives CASSYGPVTTEAFF.

CDR3 in DNA: TGTGCCAGCAGTTCCCCGAGGGGGGCCGGGGATACGCAGTATTTT. Its translation is CASSSPRGAGDTQYF. This chain joins TRBV6-8 and TRBJ2-3; D tentatively reads TRBD1 or TRBD2 (6 bases each). V dropped 4 bases and J dropped 6 bases, with 17 bases sitting between them. The length of the CDR3 is 15 residues. Looked up from germline, CDR1 is MNHGY and CDR2 is SAAAGT.

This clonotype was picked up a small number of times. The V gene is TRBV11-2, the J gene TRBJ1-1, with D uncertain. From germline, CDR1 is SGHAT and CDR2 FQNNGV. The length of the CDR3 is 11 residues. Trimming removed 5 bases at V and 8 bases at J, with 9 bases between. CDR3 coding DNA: TGTGCCAGCAGCCCGGCCTGGGAAGCTTTCTTT. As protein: CASSPAWEAFF.

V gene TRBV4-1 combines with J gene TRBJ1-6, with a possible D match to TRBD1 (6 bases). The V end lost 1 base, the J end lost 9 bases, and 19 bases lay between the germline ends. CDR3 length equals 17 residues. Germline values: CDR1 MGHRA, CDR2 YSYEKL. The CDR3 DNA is TGCGCCAGCAGCCAAGTCCTCAGGGGTCCCAAGGGTTCACCCCTCCACTTT. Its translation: CASSQVLRGPKGSPLHF.

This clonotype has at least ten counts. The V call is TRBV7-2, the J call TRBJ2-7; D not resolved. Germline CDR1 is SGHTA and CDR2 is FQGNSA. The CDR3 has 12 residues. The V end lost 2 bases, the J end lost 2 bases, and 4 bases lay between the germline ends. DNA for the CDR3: TGTGCCAGCAGCTTAACAGCCTACGAGCAGTACTTC. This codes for CASSLTAYEQYF.

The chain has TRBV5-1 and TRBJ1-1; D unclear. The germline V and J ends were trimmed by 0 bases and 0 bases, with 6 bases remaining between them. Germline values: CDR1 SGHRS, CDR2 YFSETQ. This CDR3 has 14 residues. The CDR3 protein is CASSLAALNTEAFF. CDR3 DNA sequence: TGCGCCAGCAGCTTGGCAGCCTTGAACACTGAAGCTTTCTTT.

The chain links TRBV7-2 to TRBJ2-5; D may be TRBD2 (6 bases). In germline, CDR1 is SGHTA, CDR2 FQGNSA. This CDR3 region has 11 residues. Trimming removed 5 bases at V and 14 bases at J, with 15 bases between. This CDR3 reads CASSPTGLAYF. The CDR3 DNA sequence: TGTGCCAGCAGCCCCACGGGACTCGCCTACTTC.

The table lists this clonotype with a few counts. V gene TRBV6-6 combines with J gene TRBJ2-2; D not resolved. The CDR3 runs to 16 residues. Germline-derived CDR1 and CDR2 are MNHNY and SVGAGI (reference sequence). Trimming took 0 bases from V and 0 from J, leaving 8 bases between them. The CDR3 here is CASSYSAQTNTGELFF. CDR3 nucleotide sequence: TGTGCCAGCAGTTACTCCGCACAGACGAACACCGGGGAGCTGTTTTTT.

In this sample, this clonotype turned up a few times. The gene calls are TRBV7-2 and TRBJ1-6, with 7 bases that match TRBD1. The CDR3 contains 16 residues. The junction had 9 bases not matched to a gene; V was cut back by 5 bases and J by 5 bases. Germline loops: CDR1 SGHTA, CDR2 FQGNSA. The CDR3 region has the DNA TGTGCCAGCAGCCGCACCTCCGGGACAGATAATTCACCCCTCCACTTT. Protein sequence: CASSRTSGTDNSPLHF.

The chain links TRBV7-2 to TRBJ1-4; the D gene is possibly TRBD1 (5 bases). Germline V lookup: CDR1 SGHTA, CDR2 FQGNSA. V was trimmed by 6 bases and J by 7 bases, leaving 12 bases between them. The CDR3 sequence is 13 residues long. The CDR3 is CASSRDSTEKLFF. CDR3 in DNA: TGTGCCAGCAGTCGGGACTCTACTGAAAAACTGTTTTTT.

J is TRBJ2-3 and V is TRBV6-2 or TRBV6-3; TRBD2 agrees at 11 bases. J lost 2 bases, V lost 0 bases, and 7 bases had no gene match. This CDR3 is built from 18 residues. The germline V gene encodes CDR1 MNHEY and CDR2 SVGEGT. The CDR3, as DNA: TGTGCCAGCAGTTACTCCAGCCGACTAGCGGGAAACACAGATACGCAGTATTTT. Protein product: CASSYSSRLAGNTDTQYF.

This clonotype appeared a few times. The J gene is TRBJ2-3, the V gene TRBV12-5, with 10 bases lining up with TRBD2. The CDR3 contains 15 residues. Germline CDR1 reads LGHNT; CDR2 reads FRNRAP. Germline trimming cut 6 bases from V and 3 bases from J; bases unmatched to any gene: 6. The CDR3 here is CASGPGLALTDTQYF. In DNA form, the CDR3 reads TGTGCTAGTGGCCCGGGACTAGCGTTGACAGATACGCAGTATTTT.

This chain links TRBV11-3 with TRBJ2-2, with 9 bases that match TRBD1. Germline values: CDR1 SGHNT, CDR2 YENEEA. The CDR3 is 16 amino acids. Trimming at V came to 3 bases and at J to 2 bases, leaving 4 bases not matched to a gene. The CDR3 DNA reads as TGTGCCAGCAGCTTTGGGGGACAGGGCAACACCGGGGAGCTGTTTTTT. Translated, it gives CASSFGGQGNTGELFF.

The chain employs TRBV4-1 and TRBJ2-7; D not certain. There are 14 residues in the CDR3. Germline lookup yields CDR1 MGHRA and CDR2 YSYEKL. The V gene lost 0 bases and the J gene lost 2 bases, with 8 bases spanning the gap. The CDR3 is CASSQEEGTYEQYF. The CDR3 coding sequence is TGCGCCAGCAGCCAAGAGGAAGGAACCTACGAGCAGTACTTC.